This T cell receptor (beta chain) emerged from a study of blood T cell repertoires in COVID-19. Overall study context: Whether acute or convalescent, the COVID-19 samples came from the United States, Italy and Spain. PBMCs, B-cell-depleted T cells, or T cells were the source of the cDNA or gDNA that made up the material.

The germline gives CDR1 SEHNR, CDR2 FQNEAQ (reference sequence). V dropped 3 bases and J dropped 1 base, with 13 bases sitting between them. The length of the CDR3 is 15 residues. In the authors' workflow: Quantification of nucleated cells was approximated via reference gene primer amplification. Clones were read by immunoSEQ multiplex PCR, and TCRdb kept only the in-frame ones, dropping some. Clonal size and the V and J genes are those of that table, whereas D and trimming came from the DNA. Of approximately 190,000 clones listed, 84% are singletons. Material for sequencing was peripheral blood. The chain has TRBV7-9 and TRBJ2-7; D gene ambiguous. This TCR derives from a woman aged 70-85 years with active or convalescent COVID-19. The CDR3 loop is CASSFGLDASYEQYF. CDR3 nucleotide sequence: TGTGCCAGCAGCTTTGGCCTAGACGCGTCCTACGAGCAGTACTTC.